This T cell receptor (beta chain) was captured by sequencing in a study of neurological immune-mediated disorders. The CDR3 loop spans 14 amino acids. Trimming shortened V by 6 bases and J by 0 bases, and 9 bases separated the two germline ends. CDR1 MNHNY and CDR2 SVGAGI come from the germline V gene (reference sequence). This clonotype showed up many times. TCRdb used MiXCR to reprocess the 5' RACE reads, holding one entry per CDR3 protein. The sample lists about 44,000 distinct CDR3 sequences; about 6% were seen once. The TCR was taken from a woman in her forties in good health. Material for sequencing was CD4+ T cells from blood. The chain employs TRBV6-6 and TRBJ2-1, with D uncertain. In DNA, the CDR3 is TGTGCCAGCAGAATCCAGGTCTCCTACAATGAGCAGTTCTTC. Its protein product is CASRIQVSYNEQFF.